These 3 T cell receptor beta chains came from one sample sequenced in a study of T cell responses to AZD1222 COVID-19 vaccine. The repertoire was sequenced with immunoSEQ multiplex PCR; TCRdb's copy has only in-frame clones and lacks some. The table lists 140,000 to 150,000 clones, around 83% of them singletons. The material sequenced was peripheral blood, taken on day 0 of MenACWY control vaccination. The receptor source for this set is an adult in good health.

The rearrangement links TRBV4-1 to TRBJ2-2; 8 bases agree with TRBD2. After removal of 0 bases from V and 6 bases from J, the junction contained 9 bases not matched to a gene. Germline CDR1 MGHRA, CDR2 YSYEKL. This CDR3 contains 17 residues. The CDR3 DNA reads as TGCGCCAGCAGCCAAGAGGCGCTAGGGACTAGGGCCGGGGAGCTGTTTTTT. It translates to CASSQEALGTRAGELFF.

V is TRBV5-1 and J is TRBJ1-4, with 8 positions matching TRBD1. Per germline, CDR1 SGHRS and CDR2 YFSETQ. The CDR3 runs to 17 residues. The V gene end was trimmed by 4 bases and the J gene end by 8 bases; junction bases not matched to a gene: 16. The chain's CDR3 is CASSRGGRTGFDEKLFF. The CDR3 nucleotides are TGCGCCAGCAGCAGAGGGGGGCGGACAGGGTTCGACGAAAAACTGTTTTTT.

The V call is TRBV3-1 (or the pseudogene TRBV3-2), the J call TRBJ1-6; D is possibly TRBD1 (5 bases). This CDR3 contains 15 residues. In germline, CDR1 is LGHDT, CDR2 YNNKEL (reference sequence). The ends were cut back, 1 base at V and 7 bases at J, with 11 bases in the middle. The CDR3 DNA sequence: TGTGCCAGCAGCCAAGGGGGCAGAACAAATTCACCCCTCCACTTT. Protein product: CASSQGGRTNSPLHF.